The 28 T cell receptor beta chains in this list originate from one sample, sequenced in a study of OX40 agonist ivuxolimab in advanced cancers. Using immunoSEQ multiplex PCR, the repertoire was profiled, and TCRdb retains in-frame clones only, with some absent. The repertoire holds approximately 70,000 clones, with around 86% as singletons. The sequences come from CD4+ or CD8+ T cells sorted from blood, collected in a trial of the OX40 agonist ivuxolimab. All receptors come from an adult with an advanced solid tumor such as melanoma, head and neck, liver or kidney cancer.

This clone was picked up one time. The genes are TRBV5-8 and TRBJ1-5; 10 nucleotides line up with TRBD1. Germline assignment: CDR1 SGHTS and CDR2 YDEGEE. Unmatched junction bases numbered 4, after V lost 4 bases and J lost 3 bases. CDR3 size: 15 residues. CDR3 nucleotide sequence: TGTGCCAGCAGCCGGGACAGGGGCCCCAATCAGCCCCAGCATTTT. Amino acids: CASSRDRGPNQPQHF.

The rearrangement joins TRBV7-2 to TRBJ2-3; D call uncertain. With 1 base removed from V and 4 bases from J, the gap between germline ends came to 6 bases. From germline, CDR1 is SGHTA and CDR2 FQGNSA. The CDR3 covers 13 residues. The CDR3 DNA sequence: TGTGCCAGCAGCTTAGGGTCCGCAGATACGCAGTATTTT. Protein: CASSLGSADTQYF.

This clone was detected a few times. V gene TRBV7-9 combines with J gene TRBJ2-1; D may be TRBD2 (7 bases). Trimming pared 2 bases from V and 7 bases from J, leaving 21 bases between. This CDR3 comprises 17 residues. Per the germline V gene, CDR1 is SEHNR and CDR2 is FQNEAQ (reference sequence). The CDR3 is CASSLLRGSGVLNEQFF. CDR3 in DNA: TGTGCCAGCAGCTTACTCAGGGGAAGCGGGGTATTGAATGAGCAGTTCTTC.

The chain has TRBV6-5 and TRBJ1-2; the D gene is possibly TRBD1 (5 bases). The CDR3 covers 14 residues. Deletions cut 5 bases from V and 4 bases from J, with 14 bases between. Germline V gene sequence: CDR1 MNHEY, CDR2 SVGAGI. As DNA, the CDR3 is TGTGCCAGCAGTCACCGGCAGGGAAGCTATGGCTACACCTTC. Its translation is CASSHRQGSYGYTF.

The chain uses TRBV6-6 and TRBJ1-1, with D hard to call. The CDR3 is 13 residues long. CDR1 MNHNY and CDR2 SVGAGI come from the germline V gene (reference sequence). Between the trimmed V and J ends, which lost 4 bases and 8 bases, there was a span of 14 bases. CDR3 nucleotides: TGTGCCAGCAGTTTGGGTCGGCTAGGCGAAGCTTTCTTT. As protein: CASSLGRLGEAFF.

This chain links TRBV18 with TRBJ2-3; no firm D call. CDR3 length: 15 amino acids. Germline V gene lookup returns CDR1 KGHSH and CDR2 LQKENI. V gave up 3 bases and J gave up 0 bases, with 10 bases separating them. The CDR3 protein is CASSPGYSSTDTQYF. The CDR3 DNA reads TGTGCCAGCTCACCGGGATACTCTAGCACAGATACGCAGTATTTT.

This clone came up a few times. The rearrangement links TRBV27 to TRBJ1-1; 8 bases line up with TRBD1. V lost 6 bases and J lost 1; bases outside the gene matches: 7. The CDR3 extends over 15 amino acids. Germline V gene data show CDR1 as MNHEY and CDR2 as SMNVEV (reference sequence). The CDR3 spells CASRVRTGSNTEAFF. Here the CDR3 DNA reads TGTGCCAGCAGGGTTAGGACAGGGTCGAACACTGAAGCTTTCTTT.

V usage is TRBV2 and J usage is TRBJ2-7; perhaps TRBD1 as D (6 bases). The germline V and J ends were trimmed by 2 bases and 4 bases, with 9 bases remaining between them. This CDR3 is built from 13 residues. CDR1 is SNHLY, CDR2 FYNNEI, per germline. The CDR3 bases are TGTGCCAGCAGTGAATGGGACAAATACGAGCAGTACGTC. This translates into CASSEWDKYEQYV.

This clone has just one count. The chain uses TRBV14 and TRBJ2-3, with 9 bases that match TRBD2. From germline, CDR1 is SGHDN and CDR2 FVKESK. After removal of 1 base from V and 0 bases from J, the junction contained 5 bases not matched to a gene. The CDR3 totals 17 residues. Here the CDR3 DNA reads TGTGCCAGCAGCCAAGGGAACCTAGCGGGAAGCACAGATACGCAGTATTTT. Protein: CASSQGNLAGSTDTQYF.

The CDR3 protein is CASSENRLAGGEQYV. CDR3 bases: TGTGCCAGCAGTGAGAACAGACTAGCGGGGGGCGAGCAGTACGTC. The J gene is TRBJ2-7, the V gene TRBV6-1, with TRBD2 identical over 13 bases. The ends lost 3 bases at V and 6 bases at J; junction bases unmatched: 5. CDR3 length: 15 residues. Germline V gene data show CDR1 as MNHNS and CDR2 as SASEGT.

The rearrangement links TRBV19 to TRBJ1-4; possible D gene TRBD1, 6 bases. Germline CDR1 LNHDA, CDR2 SQIVND (reference sequence). V lost 6 bases and J 0 bases, leaving 17 bases between the germline ends. The CDR3 length is 17 residues. This CDR3 is CASSLYRVGATNEKLFF. The CDR3 DNA follows: TGTGCCAGTAGCCTCTACAGGGTGGGCGCAACTAATGAAAAACTGTTTTTT.

V gene TRBV30 combines with J gene TRBJ2-7, with 7 bases that match TRBD2. The germline V gene has CDR1 GTSNPN and CDR2 SVGIG (reference sequence). The CDR3 is 14 amino acids. The J segment lost 3 bases and the V segment lost 4 bases, leaving 9 bases of the junction unmatched. The CDR3 region has the DNA TGTGCCTGGACCCCCGGGACTACAAACTACGAGCAGTACTTC. It encodes CAWTPGTTNYEQYF.

The V call is TRBV6-5, the J call TRBJ1-5; D not certain. The CDR3 covers 13 residues. With 5 bases removed from V and 7 bases from J, the gap between germline ends came to 12 bases. Germline lookup yields CDR1 MNHEY and CDR2 SVGAGI. CDR3 in DNA: TGTGCCAGCAGTCAGAGGGCGGAACAGCCCCAGCATTTT. This gives the protein CASSQRAEQPQHF.

The rearrangement joins TRBV5-6 to TRBJ2-7; D could derive from TRBD1 or TRBD2 (6 bases each). V shed 0 bases and J shed 7 bases, with 20 bases lying between them. Germline V gene sequence: CDR1 SGHDT, CDR2 YYEEEE. The CDR3 length is 16 residues. Written as DNA, the CDR3 is TGTGCCAGCAGCTTGGATGGAGGGACCCTTAGGGGGGAGCAGTACTTC. It specifies CASSLDGGTLRGEQYF.

The CDR3 DNA follows: TGTGCCAGCACCGGGACTAGCGGCACAGATACGCAGTATTTT. The encoded protein is CASTGTSGTDTQYF. The rearrangement joins TRBV2 to TRBJ2-3; 10 bases line up with TRBD2. The CDR3 length is 14 residues. The V gene's germline CDR1 is SNHLY and CDR2 FYNNEI. Trimming removed 7 bases from V and 1 base from J; junction bases left unmatched: 2.

The chain combines TRBV9 with TRBJ2-5; possibly TRBD1 for D (5 bases). There are 16 residues in the CDR3. The germline V gene has CDR1 SGDLS and CDR2 YYNGEE. V lost 0 bases and J lost 5, with 17 bases in between. The CDR3 DNA sequence: TGTGCCAGCAGCGTAGGGGTGCAGGGTTCTCTGGAGACCCAGTACTTC. Protein sequence: CASSVGVQGSLETQYF.

This clone was seen a handful of times. The chain uses TRBV30 and TRBJ2-7; D not resolved. This CDR3 region has 13 residues. The germline V and J ends were trimmed by 3 bases and 3 bases, with 12 bases remaining between them. Germline CDR1 is GTSNPN and CDR2 is SVGIG (reference sequence). CDR3 loop: CAWRLGSFYEQYF. CDR3 in DNA: TGTGCCTGGAGACTCGGCAGCTTCTACGAGCAGTACTTC.

The rearrangement joins TRBV12-5 to TRBJ2-5; D is perhaps TRBD1 (6 bases). Germline lookup yields CDR1 LGHNT and CDR2 FRNRAP. This CDR3 contains 14 residues. V was clipped by 6 bases and J by 4 bases, with 15 bases between them. Here the CDR3 DNA reads TGTGCTAGTGGATCGGACAGAGCTATAGAGACCCAGTACTTC. This gives the protein CASGSDRAIETQYF.

The chain's CDR3 is CASSVSGPRVHEQYV. As DNA, the CDR3 is TGTGCCAGCAGTGTTTCCGGGCCCCGGGTGCACGAGCAGTACGTC. The V and J genes are TRBV28 and TRBJ2-7; D not resolved. The CDR3 is made up of 15 amino acids. The V end was cut by 5 bases, the J end by 5 bases, with 19 bases between. In germline, CDR1 is MDHEN, CDR2 SYDVKM.

The gene calls are TRBV5-5 and TRBJ2-5; no firm D call. With 1 base removed from V and 1 base from J, the gap between germline ends came to 2 bases. The germline V gene has CDR1 SGHKS and CDR2 YYEKEE (reference sequence). The CDR3 spans 12 residues. The CDR3 sequence is CASSLLQETQYF. DNA of the CDR3: TGTGCCAGCAGCTTGCTCCAAGAGACCCAGTACTTC.

For the CDR3, the DNA is TGTGCCAGCAGCTTTATCGGACTTTGGGGAAATGAGCAGTTCTTC. Translation: CASSFIGLWGNEQFF. The V gene is TRBV7-2, the J gene TRBJ2-1, with D maybe TRBD2 (5 bases). Germline CDR1 is SGHTA and CDR2 is FQGNSA. V lost 3 bases to trimming and J lost 7 bases, with 16 bases between them. CDR3 size: 15 residues.

The CDR3 reads CATSRGIGQETQYF. The DNA of the CDR3 is TGTGCCACCAGCAGAGGGATAGGGCAAGAGACCCAGTACTTC. The rearrangement uses TRBV15 and TRBJ2-5; D is unclear. Trimming cost V 1 base and J 2 bases, with 8 bases left between them. CDR3 length: 14 residues. Per the germline V gene, CDR1 is LNHNV and CDR2 is YYDKDF (reference sequence).

This clone was found once. This chain links TRBV5-1 with TRBJ1-1; maybe TRBD1 (5 bases). V was pared by 4 bases and J by 2 bases, with 9 bases between. Germline CDR1 is SGHRS and CDR2 is YFSETQ. The CDR3 is 13 residues long. The CDR3 nucleotides are TGCGCCAGCAGCCTACAGGCCAACACTGAAGCTTTCTTT. Protein sequence: CASSLQANTEAFF. Supplemented by reference TRBV5-1 and TRBJ1-1, the full variable domain reads KAGVTQTPRYLIKTRGQQVTLSCSPISGHRSVSWYQQTPGQGLQFLFEYFSETQRNKGNFPGRFSGRQFSNSRSEMNVSTLELGDSALYLCASSLQANTEAFFGQGTRLTVV.

This chain uses TRBV7-2 with TRBJ1-4, with a weak D call TRBD1 (6 bases). The CDR3 consists of 13 residues. In germline, CDR1 is SGHTA, CDR2 FQGNSA. Trimming cost V 4 bases and J 5 bases, with 8 bases left between them. CDR3: CASSYDRNEKLFF. CDR3 nucleotides: TGTGCCAGCAGCTACGACAGGAATGAAAAACTGTTTTTT.

The sample holds one count of this clone. The chain recombines TRBV28 with TRBJ1-5; D gene ambiguous. Germline-derived CDR1 and CDR2 are MDHEN and SYDVKM. The CDR3 is 14 residues long. Between the trimmed V and J ends, which lost 3 bases and 10 bases, there was a span of 16 bases. CDR3 sequence: CASSFSSRARPQHF. The CDR3 bases are TGTGCCAGCAGTTTTAGTTCCCGCGCTCGACCCCAGCATTTT.

The chain uses TRBV6-6 and TRBJ1-1; D is ambiguous. CDR3 length: 13 amino acids. Trimming cost V 6 bases and J 3 bases, with 11 bases left between them. The germline CDR1 and CDR2 sequences are MNHNY and SVGAGI (reference sequence). The CDR3 spells CASSQEPYTEAFF. The CDR3 region has the DNA TGTGCCAGCAGCCAGGAACCTTACACTGAAGCTTTCTTT.

This clone was seen once. The chain is built from TRBV6-5 and TRBJ1-2, with D possibly being TRBD1 (6 bases). The length of the CDR3 is 13 residues. V lost 5 bases, J lost 3 bases, and 10 bases lay in between. CDR1 is MNHEY, CDR2 SVGAGI, per germline. The CDR3 DNA reads as TGTGCCAGCAGTGGAACAGGGTACTATGGCTACACCTTC. Its protein is CASSGTGYYGYTF.

The V gene is TRBV10-3, the J gene TRBJ1-1; D unclear. The V gene's germline CDR1 is ENHRY and CDR2 SYGVKD. CDR3 length: 13 amino acids. V was shortened by 6 bases and J by 0 bases, with 8 bases between the two germline ends. The DNA for the CDR3 is TGTGCCATCAGCGGGAACGTGAACACTGAAGCTTTCTTT. Its protein product is CAISGNVNTEAFF.